The following is a T cell receptor beta chain sequence with its context. The data are from a study of control samples from healthy donors and cancer patients. The repertoire was sequenced with immunoSEQ multiplex PCR; TCRdb's copy has only in-frame clones and lacks some. The data hold about 88,000 clones, with just over 90% observed a single time. This CDR3 is 15 amino acids long. V was pared by 3 bases and J by 6 bases, with 19 bases between. CDR1 SGDLS and CDR2 YYNGEE come from the germline V gene. Sequenced sample: blood. This receptor was obtained from a young man in good health. The chain joins TRBV9 to TRBJ2-7; D could derive from TRBD1 or TRBD2 (7 bases each). DNA of the CDR3: TGTGCCAGCAGCGGAGGGGGCAGGGAGGGTCGCGAGCAGTACTTC. The encoded protein is CASSGGGREGREQYF.